This TCR beta chain stems from a study of blood T cell repertoires in COVID-19 (TCRdb year 2020). With regard to the full study: Collaborator samples came from the United States, Italy and Spain and covered acute and convalescent phases of COVID-19. Samples came from the ongoing ImmuneRACE study (first 160 participants) plus 1,254 subjects from 6 global collaborators. Subjects who had been exposed to COVID-19, were actively infected with it, or had recovered from it provided the deeply sampled blood TCRbeta repertoires that made up the dataset. The material from the prospective study consisted of cDNA or gDNA derived from T cells, B-cell-depleted T cells, or PBMCs. Where HLA class I and class II types were available, the types were taken from metadata supplied by the sample provider, not from assay-based typing. A de-identified subject ID, COVID-19 status, age in years and sex were almost always included in the sample metadata. The repertoires were released in a freely available public database intended as a resource for research on the immune response to SARS-CoV-2. Here is what the overall study found, with its caveats: How much clinical and demographic metadata was included differed by source and by participant, and the metadata was provided uncurated.

Comments on this clone: Its target antigen remains unknown. Per-base quality was not reported, and no clone a single base away is much larger than it.

TCRbeta CDR3 regions were amplified from genomic DNA using the immunoSEQ Assay, a bias-controlled multiplex PCR. Under the source paper's analysis protocol: Nucleated cell counts per sample were estimated from amplification of reference gene primers within the assay. To quantify the absolute abundance of each unique TCRbeta CDR3 rearrangement, sequence reads were collapsed and filtered. For each sample, productive Simpson clonality was calculated as the square root of Simpson's diversity index across productive rearrangements. Drawn from immuneACCESS, this table holds only the in-frame rearrangements with V and J called that TCRdb kept. Clones are partly lost; checked studies trace under half to an unresolved V gene and leave the rest unexplained. Clone size and the V and J calls come from that table; the DNA yielded D and trimming. The sample records about 150,000 clones, about 90% of which are singletons. Jointly, the top ten make up about 6% of the sample.

The germline V gene sets CDR1 to SGHRS and CDR2 to YFSETQ. V loses 4 bases at its end and J loses 4 bases; junction bases beyond the gene matches: 12. There are 17 amino acids in the CDR3, from cysteine to phenylalanine inclusive. Only the CDR3 portion is preserved as DNA: 51 bases, with reading frame beginning at the first base. Collaborating institutions collected whole blood in K2EDTA tubes following their own protocols. Collaborator samples were shipped for TCRbeta analysis as frozen whole blood, isolated PBMCs, or DNA extracted from either sample type. The receptor was derived from an older man with acute or convalescent COVID-19. Sequencing was done on a sample of peripheral blood. This chain joins TRBV5-1 to TRBJ1-3; TRBD1 aligns with 9 central bases. In nucleotide form, the sequence is TGCGCCAGCAGCACCGGGACAGGGTCTTTTTTCGGAAACACCATATATTTT. Translated, this gives CASSTGTGSFFGNTIYF.